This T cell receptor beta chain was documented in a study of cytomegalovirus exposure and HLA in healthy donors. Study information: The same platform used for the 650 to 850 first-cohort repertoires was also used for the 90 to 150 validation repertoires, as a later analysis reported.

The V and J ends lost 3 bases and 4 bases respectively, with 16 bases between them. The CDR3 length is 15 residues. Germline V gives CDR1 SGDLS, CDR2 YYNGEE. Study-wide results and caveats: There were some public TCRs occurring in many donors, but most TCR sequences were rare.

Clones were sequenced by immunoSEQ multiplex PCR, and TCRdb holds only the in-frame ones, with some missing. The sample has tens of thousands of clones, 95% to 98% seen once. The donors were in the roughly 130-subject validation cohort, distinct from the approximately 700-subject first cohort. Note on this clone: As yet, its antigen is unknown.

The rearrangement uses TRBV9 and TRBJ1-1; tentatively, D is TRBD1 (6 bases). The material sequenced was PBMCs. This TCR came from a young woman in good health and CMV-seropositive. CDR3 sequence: CASSATQGITTEAFF. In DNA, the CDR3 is TGTGCCAGCAGCGCGACCCAGGGGATCACCACTGAAGCTTTCTTT.